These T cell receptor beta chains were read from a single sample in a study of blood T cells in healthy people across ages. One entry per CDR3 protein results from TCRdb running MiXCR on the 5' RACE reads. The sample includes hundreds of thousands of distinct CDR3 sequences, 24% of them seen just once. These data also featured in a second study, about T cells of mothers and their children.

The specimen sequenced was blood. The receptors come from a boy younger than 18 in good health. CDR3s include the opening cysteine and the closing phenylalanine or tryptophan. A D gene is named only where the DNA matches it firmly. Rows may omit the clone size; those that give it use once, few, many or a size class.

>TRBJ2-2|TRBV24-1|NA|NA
TGTGCCACCAGTGACGCCGGGGGTGCGAACACCGGGGAGCTGTTTTTT
CATSDAGGANTGELFF
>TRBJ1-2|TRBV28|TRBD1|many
TGTGCCAGCAGCCTGGGACAGGGCAGCGGCTACACCTTC
CASSLGQGSGYTF
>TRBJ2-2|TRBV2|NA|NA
TGTGCCAGCAGAGTAGGACAGAGCACGAACACCGGGGAGCTGTTTTTT
CASRVGQSTNTGELFF
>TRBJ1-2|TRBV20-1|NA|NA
TGCAGTGCTCACGACAGTACGGCGGGGTCTTATGGCTACACCTTC
CSAHDSTAGSYGYTF
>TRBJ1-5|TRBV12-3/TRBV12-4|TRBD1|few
TGTGCCAGCAGTTTGCGGCCAGGGGGTTATAGCAATCAGCCCCAGCATTTT
CASSLRPGGYSNQPQHF
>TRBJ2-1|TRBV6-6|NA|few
TGTGCCAGCAGTTACGGTCAGAACAATGAGCAGTTCTTC
CASSYGQNNEQFF
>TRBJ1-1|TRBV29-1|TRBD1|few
TGCAGCGTTGTAGGGGGCTTTACTGAAGCTTTCTTT
CSVVGGFTEAFF
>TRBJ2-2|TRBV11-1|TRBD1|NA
TGTGCCAGCAGCACCCGACAGGGCACCGGGGAGCTGTTTTTT
CASSTRQGTGELFF
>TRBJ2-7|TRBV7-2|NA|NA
TGTGCCAGCAGCTCGGGCGGAACCTACGAGCAGTACTTC
CASSSGGTYEQYF
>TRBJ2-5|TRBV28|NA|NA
TGTGCCAGCAGTTTATCCGGGGGCGCATCGGGCCGGTTGGAGACCCAGTACTTC
CASSLSGGASGRLETQYF
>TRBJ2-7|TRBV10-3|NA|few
TGTGCCATCAGGACCACCCATCGAAGCTACGAGCAGTACTTC
CAIRTTHRSYEQYF
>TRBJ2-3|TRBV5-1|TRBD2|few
TGCGCCAGCAGCTTGGCGGCTAGCGGGATGGATACGCAGTATTTT
CASSLAASGMDTQYF
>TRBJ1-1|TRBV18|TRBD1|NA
TGTGCCAGTTGTTCATCCGGGACAGGGGCGGTGAACACTGAAGCTTTCTTT
CASCSSGTGAVNTEAFF
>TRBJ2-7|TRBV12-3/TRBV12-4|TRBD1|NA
TGTGCCAGCAGTTTAGCCGGGACAGGGCCGTACGAGCAGTACTTC
CASSLAGTGPYEQYF
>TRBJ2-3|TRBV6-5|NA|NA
TGTGCCAGCAGCTCTACCGCAGGCATAGATACGCAGTATTTT
CASSSTAGIDTQYF
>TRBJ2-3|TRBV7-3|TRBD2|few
TGTGCCAGCAGCTTAATGGGAGGGGATACAGATACGCAGTATTTT
CASSLMGGDTDTQYF
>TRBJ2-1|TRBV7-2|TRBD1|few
TGTGCCAGCAGCGCAAGACAGGGTCCAACCTACAATGAGCAGTTCTTC
CASSARQGPTYNEQFF
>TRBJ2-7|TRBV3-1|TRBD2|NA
TGTGCCAGCAGACATACTAGCGGGGGGTCCTACGAGCAGTACTTC
CASRHTSGGSYEQYF
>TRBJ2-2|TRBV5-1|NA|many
TGCGCCAGCAGCTTTGAACACCCTCAAAACACCGGGGAGCTGTTTTTT
CASSFEHPQNTGELFF
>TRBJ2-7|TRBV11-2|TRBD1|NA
TGTGCCAGCAGCTTAGCATACAGGGGCTACGAGCAGTACTTC
CASSLAYRGYEQYF
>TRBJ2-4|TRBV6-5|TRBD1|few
TGTGCCAGCAGCCCGGGACAGAAAAACATTCAGTACTTC
CASSPGQKNIQYF
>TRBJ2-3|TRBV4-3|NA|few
TGCGCCAGCAGCCAAGTTCCGGCAGCGGACCTCACAGATACGCAGTATTTT
CASSQVPAADLTDTQYF
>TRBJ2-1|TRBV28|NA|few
TGTGCCAGCAGTTTACACGCGGGCAGCTCCTACAATGAGCAGTTCTTC
CASSLHAGSSYNEQFF
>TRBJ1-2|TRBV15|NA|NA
TGTGCCACCAGCAGAGAATTTCGGGCGGGGTTCGATGGCTACACCTTC
CATSREFRAGFDGYTF
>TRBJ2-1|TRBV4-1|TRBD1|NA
TGCGCCAGCAGCCAAGGGGGGACAGTCAGTTCCTACAATGAGCAGTTCTTC
CASSQGGTVSSYNEQFF
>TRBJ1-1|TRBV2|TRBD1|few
TGTGCCAGCACTAAGGACAGGGGGCACACTGAAGCTTTCTTT
CASTKDRGHTEAFF
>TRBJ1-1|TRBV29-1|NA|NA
TGCAGCGTTACAGGGTCAGGTGAAGCTTTCTTT
CSVTGSGEAFF